One sample yielded the 5 T cell receptor beta chains listed below, sequenced in a study of shared clonotypes between healthy human individuals. Assay used: immunoSEQ multiplex PCR; TCRdb lists only in-frame clones, some missing. The table shows 2 million to 3 million clones, with 90% to 95% occurring only once. Sequencing used naive CD4+ T cells sorted from blood. As for subset: CD45RA+ positively selected. The receptors here all came from a man aged 18 to 29 in good health.

This chain links TRBV18 with TRBJ1-6; no firm D call. The CDR3 loop spans 17 amino acids. CDR1 is KGHSH and CDR2 is LQKENI in the germline V gene. Trimming left V 3 bases short and J 0 bases short, with 12 bases between. The CDR3 region has the DNA TGTGCCAGCTCACCTGTTGCCGGGAGCTCCTATAATTCACCCCTCCACTTT. Protein: CASSPVAGSSYNSPLHF.

In its sample, this clone was seen once. The chain is built from TRBV5-1 and TRBJ2-7, with 9 bases fitting TRBD1. The CDR3 covers 17 residues. V lost 2 bases, J lost 7 bases, and 16 bases stayed unmatched. Looked up from germline, CDR1 is SGHRS and CDR2 is YFSETQ. CDR3 nucleotide sequence: TGCGCCAGCAGCTTCACACTCTCCGGGACAGGGTTTGAGGAGCAGTACTTC. It codes for CASSFTLSGTGFEEQYF. Complete variable domain (other parts from reference TRBV5-1 and TRBJ2-7): KAGVTQTPRYLIKTRGQQVTLSCSPISGHRSVSWYQQTPGQGLQFLFEYFSETQRNKGNFPGRFSGRQFSNSRSEMNVSTLELGDSALYLCASSFTLSGTGFEEQYFGPGTRLTVT.

The genes are TRBV7-2 and TRBJ1-1, with D perhaps TRBD1 (5 bases). The germline CDR1 and CDR2 sequences are SGHTA and FQGNSA. CDR3 length equals 15 residues. V lost 0 bases to trimming and J lost 1 base, with 9 bases between them. The CDR3 nucleotides read TGTGCCAGCAGCTTAGCGGGCAGGGCGAACACTGAAGCTTTCTTT. Amino acids: CASSLAGRANTEAFF.

J is TRBJ2-2 and V is TRBV18, with D tentatively TRBD2 (6 bases). V dropped 5 bases and J dropped 3 bases, with 10 bases sitting between them. Germline V lookup: CDR1 KGHSH, CDR2 LQKENI. The CDR3 contains 14 residues. CDR3 in amino acids: CASSTREDTGELFF. The DNA for the CDR3 is TGTGCCAGCTCAACAAGGGAGGACACCGGGGAGCTGTTTTTT.

This rearrangement joins TRBV7-2 to TRBJ1-5; D perhaps matches TRBD1 (5 bases). CDR3 size: 15 residues. The germline gives CDR1 SGHTA, CDR2 FQGNSA. V was shortened by 2 bases and J by 7 bases, with 15 bases between the two germline ends. The CDR3 DNA reads TGTGCCAGCAGCTTAACCCTACAGGACGTACAGCCCCAGCATTTT. This encodes CASSLTLQDVQPQHF.